A single sample gave rise to the 22 T cell receptor beta chains below, sequenced in a study of cytomegalovirus exposure and HLA in healthy donors. PCR employed 60 Vbeta and 13 Jbeta primers. Data came from immunoSEQ multiplex PCR; TCRdb stores just in-frame clones and leaves some out. The sample yields over 150,000 clones, roughly 75% seen once. The specimen was PBMCs. These TCRs come from a woman aged 45-59 years in good health and CMV-seropositive.

This clone appeared once. The chain employs TRBV19 and TRBJ1-1, with TRBD1 as a possible D gene (5 bases). The CDR3 covers 14 residues. The germline V gene encodes CDR1 LNHDA and CDR2 SQIVND (reference sequence). V shed 3 bases and J shed 4 bases, with 12 bases lying between them. The CDR3 nucleotides read TGTGCCAGTAGTATCTGGGGGGAGGGCACTGAAGCTTTCTTT. Translated: CASSIWGEGTEAFF.

The V gene is TRBV10-3, the J gene TRBJ1-5; 9 positions agree with TRBD1. The junction had 9 bases not matched to a gene; V was cut back by 3 bases and J by 0 bases. The germline gives CDR1 ENHRY, CDR2 SYGVKD. CDR3 length equals 18 residues. The CDR3 region has the DNA TGTGCCATCAGTGACTCCGGGACAGGGAAACGTAGCAATCAGCCCCAGCATTTT. It yields the protein CAISDSGTGKRSNQPQHF.

The J gene is TRBJ2-2, the V gene TRBV7-3, with 9 bases identical to TRBD1. The V and J ends lost 3 bases and 6 bases, in that order; junction bases with no gene match: 5. The CDR3 length is 15 residues. Per the germline V gene, CDR1 is SGHTA and CDR2 is FQGTGA. This CDR3 reads CASSLTGGLAGELFF. The CDR3 region has the DNA TGTGCCAGCAGCTTGACAGGGGGGTTGGCCGGGGAGCTGTTTTTT.

The chain couples TRBV19 to TRBJ2-7; TRBD2 matches 8 bases. The J segment lost 3 bases and the V segment lost 7 bases, leaving 11 bases of the junction unmatched. The CDR3 contains 15 residues. The germline gives CDR1 LNHDA, CDR2 SQIVND (reference sequence). Here the CDR3 reads CASTSVTGGYYEQYF. The CDR3 bases are TGTGCCAGTACCTCAGTTACGGGAGGGTACTACGAGCAGTACTTC.

This clone is a singleton in its sample. The genes are TRBV6-1 and TRBJ1-5; D is unclear. Germline lookup yields CDR1 MNHNS and CDR2 SASEGT. The CDR3 runs to 15 residues. V was shortened by 6 bases and J by 0 bases, with 12 bases between the two germline ends. The CDR3 here is CASSPRASSNQPQHF. The CDR3 DNA reads TGTGCCAGCAGCCCCCGCGCGAGTAGCAATCAGCCCCAGCATTTT.

The chain recombines TRBV28 with TRBJ1-1, with D possibly matching TRBD1 (5 bases). Trimming left V 5 bases short and J 4 bases short, with 14 bases between. The CDR3 has 14 residues. CDR1 is MDHEN and CDR2 is SYDVKM in the germline V gene. CDR3: CASSPQGFGTEAFF. In DNA, the CDR3 is TGTGCCAGCAGTCCTCAGGGATTCGGCACTGAAGCTTTCTTT.

A single count supports this clone. One end of the junction is discordant with germline, which a read error may explain. The chain joins TRBV7-9 to TRBJ1-1; TRBD1 matches at 7 bases. This CDR3 has 15 residues. Germline values: CDR1 SEHNR, CDR2 FQNEAQ (reference sequence). The CDR3 DNA reads as TGTTCCAGCAGCTCGCCAGGGGGAAGGGACACTGAAGCTTTCTTT. This encodes CSSSSPGGRDTEAFF.

This clone was detected a few times. V usage is TRBV4-3 and J usage is TRBJ1-5; D not certain. Germline loops: CDR1 LGHNA, CDR2 YSLEER. This CDR3 spans 17 amino acids. Deletions cut 4 bases from V and 5 bases from J, with 21 bases between. The CDR3: CASSPNFSPIRHQPQHF. The CDR3 nucleotides read TGCGCCAGCAGCCCGAACTTTTCCCCTATTCGCCATCAGCCCCAGCATTTT.

The chain recombines TRBV19 with TRBJ1-6, with D tentatively TRBD1 (5 bases). The V end was cut by 4 bases, the J end by 9 bases, with 10 bases between. CDR1 LNHDA and CDR2 SQIVND come from the germline V gene (reference sequence). CDR3 size: 13 residues. The CDR3 loop is CASSRGGRSPLHF. The CDR3 bases are TGTGCCAGTAGTAGGGGCGGACGTTCACCCCTCCACTTT.

V and J are TRBV19 and TRBJ1-2, with 9 bases identical to TRBD1. V gave up 6 bases and J gave up 2 bases; unmatched junction bases: 10. Germline V gene lookup returns CDR1 LNHDA and CDR2 SQIVND (reference sequence). This CDR3 spans 16 amino acids. The DNA for the CDR3 is TGTGCCAGTAGCCTTGGGACAGGGTCTGTAAACTATGGCTACACCTTC. Translated: CASSLGTGSVNYGYTF.

This clone appeared a single time. The chain couples TRBV7-2 to TRBJ1-2; TRBD1 matches at 9 bases. Losses at the gene ends were 5 bases for V and 4 bases for J; bases not matched to a gene: 5. The CDR3 extends over 14 amino acids. Germline-derived CDR1 and CDR2 are SGHTA and FQGNSA. The CDR3 DNA sequence: TGTGCCAGCAGCACGGGACAGGGACTCTATGGCTACACCTTC. Its translation: CASSTGQGLYGYTF.

The V and J genes are TRBV5-1 and TRBJ2-1; D remains unclear. The CDR3 consists of 16 residues. Germline V gene sequence: CDR1 SGHRS, CDR2 YFSETQ. Trimming shortened V by 1 base and J by 0 bases, and 11 bases separated the two germline ends. CDR3 sequence: CASSLFSGSSYNEQFF. The DNA for the CDR3 is TGCGCCAGCAGCTTGTTTTCCGGTAGCTCCTACAATGAGCAGTTCTTC.

The rearrangement joins TRBV9 to TRBJ2-1; 9 nucleotides align to TRBD2. Germline-derived CDR1 and CDR2 are SGDLS and YYNGEE. This CDR3 is built from 16 residues. The junction had 11 bases not matched to a gene; V was cut back by 0 bases and J by 10 bases. CDR3 sequence: CASSVEDLRGGGEQFF. CDR3 nucleotide sequence: TGTGCCAGCAGCGTAGAGGATCTGCGGGGGGGAGGGGAGCAGTTCTTC.

The chain couples TRBV4-2 to TRBJ2-3; TRBD1 aligns across 12 bases. This CDR3 has 17 residues. Germline CDR1 is LGHNA and CDR2 is YNFKEQ. Trimming took 4 bases from V and 4 from J; bases not matched to a gene: 9. The CDR3 sequence: CASSLNPGQGAADTQYF. Written as DNA, the CDR3 is TGTGCCAGCAGCCTAAATCCGGGACAGGGGGCAGCAGATACGCAGTATTTT.

The rearrangement uses TRBV4-3 and TRBJ2-2; perhaps TRBD2 as D (6 bases). Germline V gene data show CDR1 as LGHNA and CDR2 as YSLEER. The CDR3 spans 16 residues. The V and J ends lost 3 bases and 2 bases respectively, with 13 bases between them. In nucleotides, the CDR3 is TGCGCCAGCAGCCATGGAGGGGTCAGAAACACCGGGGAGCTGTTTTTT. It encodes CASSHGGVRNTGELFF.

The CDR3, as DNA: TGTGCCAGCAGCTTGTCCTCGGATACGCAGTATTTT. As protein: CASSLSSDTQYF. The chain uses TRBV5-5 and TRBJ2-3; unclear D gene. V shed 1 base and J shed 6 bases, with 6 bases lying between them. Germline V lookup: CDR1 SGHKS, CDR2 YYEKEE (reference sequence). This CDR3 contains 12 residues.

This chain connects TRBV9 to TRBJ2-5, with D tentatively TRBD2 (6 bases). CDR1 is SGDLS, CDR2 YYNGEE, per germline. V lost 3 bases and J lost 5, with 14 bases in between. The CDR3 loop spans 14 amino acids. The CDR3 region is CASSARRESETQYF. DNA for the CDR3: TGTGCCAGCAGCGCCCGTCGGGAGAGCGAGACCCAGTACTTC.

The J gene is TRBJ1-1, the V gene TRBV7-9; 7 bases are a match to TRBD1. With V trimmed by 2 bases and J by 6 bases, 9 bases remained unmatched. Germline V CDR1 and CDR2: SEHNR, FQNEAQ (reference sequence). This CDR3 comprises 15 residues. The CDR3: CASSLRVAGTAEAFF. The CDR3 region has the DNA TGTGCCAGCAGCTTACGAGTTGCCGGGACAGCTGAAGCTTTCTTT.

This clone was detected once. In nucleotides, the CDR3 is TGTGCCAGCAGCGTAGACCAGGGGAATCAGCCCCAGCATTTT. Its protein product is CASSVDQGNQPQHF. V usage is TRBV9 and J usage is TRBJ1-5, with D possibly matching TRBD1 (6 bases). V lost 0 bases, J lost 4 bases, and 8 bases lay in between. The CDR3 extends over 14 amino acids. CDR1 and CDR2 from the germline V gene are SGDLS and YYNGEE.

This chain joins TRBV11-2 and TRBJ2-5, with TRBD1 as a possible D gene (5 bases). There are 13 residues in the CDR3. The germline V gene has CDR1 SGHAT and CDR2 FQNNGV. V was clipped by 5 bases and J by 2 bases, with 9 bases between them. CDR3 region: CASSRTPQETQYF. DNA for the CDR3: TGTGCCAGCAGCCGGACACCTCAAGAGACCCAGTACTTC.

The genes are TRBV6-5 and TRBJ1-2; 9 bases are a match to TRBD1. Per the germline V gene, CDR1 is MNHEY and CDR2 is SVGAGI. The CDR3 covers 14 residues. V dropped 2 bases and J dropped 6; count of bases not matched to a gene: 4. CDR3 loop: CASSYGQGRDGYTF. CDR3 DNA sequence: TGTGCCAGCAGTTACGGACAGGGGAGGGATGGCTACACCTTC.

This sequence joins TRBV7-3 and TRBJ2-1; D uncertain. The CDR3 covers 9 residues. Trimming removed 8 bases from V and 8 bases from J, with 4 bases in between. Germline V gene sequence: CDR1 SGHTA, CDR2 FQGTGA. CDR3 DNA sequence: TGTGCCAGCGGAGATGAGCAGTTCTTC. This sequence encodes CASGDEQFF.